The text below deals with one T cell receptor (beta chain). These data come from a study of blood T cell repertoires in COVID-19. The study recruited people aged roughly 18 to 95 years across about two dozen US areas. The assay was immunoSEQ multiplex PCR, and TCRdb's table has in-frame clones only and misses some. The sample has around 250,000 clones, approximately 90% seen once. Trimming took 4 bases from V and 4 from J; bases not matched to a gene: 7. The germline gives CDR1 SGHDT, CDR2 YYEEEE. The CDR3 runs to 15 residues. This clonotype was sampled from a woman aged 25 to 45 who had recovered from COVID-19. Sequenced sample: PBMCs or T cells enriched from blood (not recorded which). V and J are TRBV5-6 and TRBJ1-2, with 10 bases lining up with TRBD1. CDR3 in DNA: TGTGCCAGCAGCGGTCCGGGACAGGGGTCCTATGGCTACACCTTC. This translates into CASSGPGQGSYGYTF.